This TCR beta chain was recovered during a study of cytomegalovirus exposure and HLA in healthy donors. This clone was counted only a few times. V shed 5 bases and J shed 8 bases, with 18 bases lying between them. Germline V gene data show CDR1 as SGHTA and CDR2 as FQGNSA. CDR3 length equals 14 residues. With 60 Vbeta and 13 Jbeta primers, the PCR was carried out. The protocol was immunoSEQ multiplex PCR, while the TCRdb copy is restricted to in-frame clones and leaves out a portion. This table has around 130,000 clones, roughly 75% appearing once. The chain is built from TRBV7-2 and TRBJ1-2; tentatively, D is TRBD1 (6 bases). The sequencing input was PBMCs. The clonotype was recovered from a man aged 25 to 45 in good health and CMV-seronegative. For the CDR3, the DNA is TGTGCCAGCAGCGACGGCGGGGGGGCGAGAGGCTACACCTTC. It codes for CASSDGGGARGYTF. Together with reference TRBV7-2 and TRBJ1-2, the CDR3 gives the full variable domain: GAGVSQSPSNKVTEKGKDVELRCDPISGHTALYWYRQSLGQGLEFLIYFQGNSAPDKSGLPSDRFSAERTGGSVSTLTIQRTQQEDSAVYLCASSDGGGARGYTFGSGTRLTVV.